A single sample is the source of the 14 T cell receptor beta chains below, sequenced in a study of PD-1 blockade in mismatch repair-deficient tumors. Data came from immunoSEQ multiplex PCR; TCRdb stores just in-frame clones and leaves some out. The sample holds some 120,000 clones; roughly 86% are singletons and the top ten take less than 15%. Sequences were derived from peripheral blood, sampled 44 weeks after starting pembrolizumab. The receptors stem from an adult with mismatch repair-deficient cancer.

The rearrangement uses TRBV27 and TRBJ2-7, with TRBD1 as a possible D gene (5 bases). Trimming cost V 8 bases and J 6 bases, with 14 bases left between them. The CDR3 totals 12 residues. CDR1 and CDR2 (germline): MNHEY, SMNVEV (reference sequence). CDR3 bases: TGTGCCAGCGCCTTTAGTGGGGCCGAGCAGTACTTC. Translating it yields CASAFSGAEQYF.

This clone was recorded once. The chain couples TRBV29-1 to TRBJ2-7; tentatively, D is TRBD1 or TRBD2 (5 bases each). Germline V gives CDR1 SQVTM, CDR2 ANQGSEA. The CDR3 extends over 14 amino acids. V lost 4 bases to trimming and J lost 4 bases, with 17 bases between them. This CDR3 is CSVVPLEGRYEQYF. CDR3 DNA: TGCAGCGTTGTCCCCCTAGAGGGACGTTACGAGCAGTACTTC.

The V gene is TRBV7-9, the J gene TRBJ2-5; TRBD1 is a possible D gene (5 bases). CDR1 and CDR2 (germline): SEHNR, FQNEAQ (reference sequence). The CDR3 has 16 amino acids. V was pared by 0 bases and J by 5 bases, with 16 bases between. The CDR3 is CASSLAMQGYIETQYF. The CDR3 DNA follows: TGTGCCAGCAGCTTAGCGATGCAGGGCTATATTGAGACCCAGTACTTC.

The chain employs TRBV5-1 and TRBJ1-2, with D possibly being TRBD1 (6 bases). Between the trimmed V and J ends, which lost 4 bases and 5 bases, there was a span of 15 bases. This CDR3 has 14 amino acids. Germline CDR1 and CDR2: SGHRS and YFSETQ. The CDR3 DNA reads as TGCGCCAGCAGCCGCGCTCGGGGGGCATATGGCTACACCTTC. It translates to CASSRARGAYGYTF. The variable domain in full, with the rest retrieved from reference TRBV5-1 and TRBJ1-2, is KAGVTQTPRYLIKTRGQQVTLSCSPISGHRSVSWYQQTPGQGLQFLFEYFSETQRNKGNFPGRFSGRQFSNSRSEMNVSTLELGDSALYLCASSRARGAYGYTFGSGTRLTVV.

This clone is a singleton in its sample. The chain combines TRBV5-1 with TRBJ2-3; TRBD2 aligns across 7 bases. The CDR3 is 16 amino acids. The ends lost 0 bases at V and 0 bases at J; junction bases unmatched: 4. CDR1 SGHRS and CDR2 YFSETQ come from the germline V gene. The CDR3 DNA sequence: TGCGCCAGCAGCTTGGCAGCGGGAAGTAGCACAGATACGCAGTATTTT. It codes for CASSLAAGSSTDTQYF.

This clone was recorded once. The rearrangement links TRBV28 to TRBJ2-7; no clear D. CDR1 is MDHEN, CDR2 SYDVKM, per germline. CDR3 size: 14 residues. V lost 6 bases and J 5 bases, leaving 17 bases between the germline ends. CDR3 residues: CASSLTQSNNEQYF. Here the CDR3 DNA reads TGTGCCAGCAGCCTCACGCAATCTAATAACGAGCAGTACTTC.

The genes are TRBV10-3 and TRBJ2-6; 10 nucleotides line up with TRBD2. After removal of 4 bases from V and 0 bases from J, the junction contained 21 bases not matched to a gene. The germline V gene has CDR1 ENHRY and CDR2 SYGVKD. The length of the CDR3 is 23 residues. The CDR3 loop reads CAISVGFASGSPGGLSGANVLTF. CDR3 nucleotides: TGTGCCATCAGTGTAGGATTTGCTAGCGGGAGTCCGGGGGGGCTCTCTGGGGCCAACGTCCTGACTTTC.

The chain links TRBV7-5 to TRBJ2-7; TRBD1 is taken as the D call from the table, unchecked against the DNA. TRBV7-5 is listed as a pseudogene. The CDR3 consists of 15 residues. The CDR3 spells CVRSLVGTGVTEQYF. Here the CDR3 DNA reads TGTGTCAGAAGCCTAGTCGGGACAGGGGTCACCGAGCAGTACTTC.

This clone was recorded only once. The CDR3 reads CASSMKQGSAYEQYF. For the CDR3, the DNA is TGTGCCAGTAGCATGAAACAGGGGTCGGCCTACGAGCAGTACTTC. The chain has TRBV19 and TRBJ2-7; 7 nucleotides line up with TRBD1. With V trimmed by 6 bases and J by 2 bases, 10 bases remained unmatched. This CDR3 contains 15 residues. Germline V gene lookup returns CDR1 LNHDA and CDR2 SQIVND (reference sequence).

The chain is built from TRBV6-4 and TRBJ2-1; D is unclear. The CDR3 extends over 18 amino acids. The V gene's germline CDR1 is MRHNA and CDR2 SNTAGT. V lost 2 bases and J 0 bases, leaving 17 bases between the germline ends. The CDR3 DNA reads TGTGCCAGCAGTGACCACTATTACGGGCCTTACTCCTACAATGAGCAGTTCTTC. Translating it yields CASSDHYYGPYSYNEQFF.

There are a few counts of this clone. This sequence joins TRBV5-6 and TRBJ2-7, with D unresolved. Germline V lookup: CDR1 SGHDT, CDR2 YYEEEE. CDR3 length: 11 amino acids. Trimming shortened V by 4 bases and J by 7 bases, and 9 bases separated the two germline ends. CDR3 in amino acids: CASSLGREQYF. Written as DNA, the CDR3 is TGTGCCAGCAGCCTAGGACGGGAGCAGTACTTC. The variable domain in full, completed from reference TRBV5-6 and TRBJ2-7, reads DAGVTQSPTHLIKTRGQQVTLRCSPKSGHDTVSWYQQALGQGPQFIFQYYEEEERQRGNFPDRFSGHQFPNYSSELNVNALLLGDSALYLCASSLGREQYFGPGTRLTVT.

This chain links TRBV4-3 with TRBJ1-1; D uncertain. Germline-derived CDR1 and CDR2 are LGHNA and YSLEER. The CDR3 spans 16 residues. V was cut by 4 bases and J by 2 bases, with 17 bases left in between. The CDR3 DNA sequence: TGCGCCAGCAGCCTTGAGGTGGGCAGCACTAACACTGAAGCTTTCTTT. It codes for CASSLEVGSTNTEAFF.

The CDR3 bases are TGCAGCGTGGCCCCTAGCGTAAGCACAGATACGCAGTATTTT. Residues: CSVAPSVSTDTQYF. The chain uses TRBV29-1 and TRBJ2-3; possibly TRBD2 for D (6 bases). CDR1 is SQVTM, CDR2 ANQGSEA, per germline. CDR3 length: 14 amino acids. Trimming took 6 bases from V and 0 from J, leaving 13 bases between them.

The rearrangement links TRBV10-3 to TRBJ1-3, with 7 nucleotides matching TRBD1. This CDR3 has 16 residues. V gave up 5 bases and J gave up 0 bases; unmatched junction bases: 7. Per germline, CDR1 ENHRY and CDR2 SYGVKD. The CDR3 bases are TGTGCCATCAGTAATCCAGGGGGTCGCTCTGGAAACACCATATATTTT. It specifies CAISNPGGRSGNTIYF.